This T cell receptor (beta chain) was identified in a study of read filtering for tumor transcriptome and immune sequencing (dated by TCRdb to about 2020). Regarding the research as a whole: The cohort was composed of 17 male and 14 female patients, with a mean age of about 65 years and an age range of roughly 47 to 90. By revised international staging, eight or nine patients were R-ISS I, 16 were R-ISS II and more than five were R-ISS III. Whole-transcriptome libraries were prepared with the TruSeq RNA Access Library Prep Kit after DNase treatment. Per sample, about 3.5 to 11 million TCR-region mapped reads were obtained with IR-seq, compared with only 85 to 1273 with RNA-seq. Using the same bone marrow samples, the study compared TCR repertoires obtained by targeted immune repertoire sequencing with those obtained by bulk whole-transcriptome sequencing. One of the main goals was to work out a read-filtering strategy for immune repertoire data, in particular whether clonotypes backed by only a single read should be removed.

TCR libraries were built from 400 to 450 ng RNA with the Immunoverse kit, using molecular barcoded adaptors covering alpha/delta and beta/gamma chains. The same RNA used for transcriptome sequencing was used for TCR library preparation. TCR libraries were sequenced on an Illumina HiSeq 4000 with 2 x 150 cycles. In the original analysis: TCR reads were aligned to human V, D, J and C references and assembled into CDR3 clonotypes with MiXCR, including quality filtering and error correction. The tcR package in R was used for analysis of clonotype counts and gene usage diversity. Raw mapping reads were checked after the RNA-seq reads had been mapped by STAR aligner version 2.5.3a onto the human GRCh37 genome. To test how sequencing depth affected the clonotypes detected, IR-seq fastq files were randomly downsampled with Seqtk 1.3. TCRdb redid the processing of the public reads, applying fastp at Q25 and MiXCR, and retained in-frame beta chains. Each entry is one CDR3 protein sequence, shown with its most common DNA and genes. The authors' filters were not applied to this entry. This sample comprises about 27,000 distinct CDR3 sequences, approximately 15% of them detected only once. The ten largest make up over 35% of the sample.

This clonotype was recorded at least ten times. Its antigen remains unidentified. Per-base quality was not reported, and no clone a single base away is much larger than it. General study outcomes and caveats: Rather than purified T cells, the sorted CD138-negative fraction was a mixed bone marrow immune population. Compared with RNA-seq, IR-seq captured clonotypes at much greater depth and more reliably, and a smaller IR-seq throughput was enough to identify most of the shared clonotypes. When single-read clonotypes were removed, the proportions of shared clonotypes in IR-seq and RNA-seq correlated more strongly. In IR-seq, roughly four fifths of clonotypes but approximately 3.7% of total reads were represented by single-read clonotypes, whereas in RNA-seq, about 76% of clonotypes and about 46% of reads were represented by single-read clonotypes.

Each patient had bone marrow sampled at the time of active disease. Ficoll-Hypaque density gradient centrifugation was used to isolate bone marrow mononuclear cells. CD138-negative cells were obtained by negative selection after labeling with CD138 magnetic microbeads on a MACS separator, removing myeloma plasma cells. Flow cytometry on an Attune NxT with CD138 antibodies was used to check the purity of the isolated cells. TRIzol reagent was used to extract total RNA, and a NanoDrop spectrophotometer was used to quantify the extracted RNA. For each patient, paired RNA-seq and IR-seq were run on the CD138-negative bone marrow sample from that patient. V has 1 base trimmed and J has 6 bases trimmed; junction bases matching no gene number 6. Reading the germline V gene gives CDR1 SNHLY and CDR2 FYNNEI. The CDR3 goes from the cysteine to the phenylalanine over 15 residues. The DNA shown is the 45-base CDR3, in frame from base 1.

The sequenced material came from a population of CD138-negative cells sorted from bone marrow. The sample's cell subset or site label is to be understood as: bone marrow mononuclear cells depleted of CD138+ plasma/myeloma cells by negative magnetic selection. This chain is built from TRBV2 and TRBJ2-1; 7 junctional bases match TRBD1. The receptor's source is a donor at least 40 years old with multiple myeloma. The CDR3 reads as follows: CASSEDRGKINEQFF. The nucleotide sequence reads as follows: TGTGCCAGCAGTGAAGACAGGGGAAAGATCAATGAGCAGTTCTTC.